The rows below give T cell receptor beta chains drawn from one sample of a study of blood T cell repertoires in COVID-19. The data were produced by immunoSEQ multiplex PCR, yet TCRdb's version contains in-frame clones alone and is incomplete. The sample holds about 250,000 clones, roughly 90% seen once. Sequenced: PBMCs or T cells enriched from blood (not recorded which). These receptors all stem from a woman aged 50 to 60 who had recovered from COVID-19. The CDR3 runs from the conserved cysteine through the conserved F or W. A D gene is named only where the DNA matches it firmly. Clone size is not always given. Where it is, it says once, few, many or a class for expanded clones.

>-|few|TRBV6-2/TRBV6-3|TRBJ2-7
CASSRGGSGYEQYF
TGTGCCAGCAGTCGCGGTGGCAGCGGCTACGAGCAGTACTTC
>-|-|TRBV7-8|TRBJ1-3
CASSVQGVGNTIYF
TGTGCCAGCAGCGTACAGGGAGTTGGAAACACCATATATTTT
>TRBD2|-|TRBV28|TRBJ2-7
CASSLLAGDYEQYF
TGTGCCAGCAGTTTACTAGCGGGAGACTACGAGCAGTACTTC
>-|-|TRBV5-1|TRBJ2-7
CASSFDRLYEQYF
TGCGCCAGCAGCTTCGACAGGCTGTACGAGCAGTACTTC
>-|-|TRBV25-1|TRBJ2-7
CASSDSGTRPYEQYF
TGTGCCAGCAGTGATTCTGGGACAAGACCCTACGAGCAGTACTTC
>-|-|TRBV6-4|TRBJ2-1
CASSGVGRGSSYNEQFF
TGTGCCAGCAGTGGCGTCGGACGGGGAAGCTCCTACAATGAGCAGTTCTTC
>TRBD2|-|TRBV7-6|TRBJ2-1
CASSRTGTSGMFF
TGTGCCAGCAGCCGCACCGGGACTAGCGGGATGTTCTTC
>-|-|TRBV21-1|TRBJ2-3
CASSKVFDRKIGGRTDTQYF
TGTGCCAGCAGCAAAGTGTTCGACCGCAAAATAGGGGGCCGGACAGATACGCAGTATTTT
>TRBD2|-|TRBV19|TRBJ2-3
CASSPQPTAGGTDTQYF
TGTGCCAGTAGTCCCCAACCGACAGCGGGAGGCACAGATACGCAGTATTTT
>TRBD1|-|TRBV18|TRBJ2-7
CASSLLSGTDEQYF
TGTGCCAGCTCACTACTCTCCGGGACAGACGAGCAGTACTTC
>-|-|TRBV11-2|TRBJ2-7
CASSFPAGDKGEQYF
TGTGCCAGCAGCTTTCCGGCAGGGGATAAAGGCGAGCAGTACTTC
>TRBD1|-|TRBV3-1/TRBV3-2|TRBJ1-2
CASSHQDRFYGYTF
TGTGCCAGCAGCCACCAGGACAGGTTTTATGGCTACACCTTC
>-|-|TRBV5-5|TRBJ1-2
CASSRGGTQYGYTF
TGTGCCAGCAGCCGAGGAGGGACGCAATATGGCTACACCTTC
>-|-|TRBV4-2|TRBJ2-7
CASSQDRGGVREQYF
TGTGCCAGCAGCCAAGATCGTGGAGGGGTGCGAGAGCAGTACTTC
>-|-|TRBV6-2/TRBV6-3|TRBJ1-1
CASSYPLETLNTEAFF
TGTGCCAGCAGTTACCCCTTGGAGACGCTGAACACTGAAGCTTTCTTT
>TRBD2|-|TRBV28|TRBJ2-7
CASSLGLAGVYEQYF
TGTGCCAGCAGTCTAGGACTAGCGGGAGTCTACGAGCAGTACTTC
>-|-|TRBV9|TRBJ2-3
CASSVESHSGTGSRATDTQYF
TGTGCCAGCAGCGTAGAATCCCATTCCGGCACCGGGAGTAGAGCAACAGATACGCAGTATTTT
>TRBD2|-|TRBV19|TRBJ2-3
CASSMLAGGTTQYF
TGTGCCAGTAGTATGTTAGCGGGAGGAACTACGCAGTATTTT
>TRBD1|-|TRBV19|TRBJ1-5
CASSTQGARQPQHF
TGTGCCAGTAGTACCCAGGGGGCTCGGCAGCCCCAGCATTTT
>-|-|TRBV9|TRBJ1-2
CASSSRSGASYGYTF
TGTGCCAGCAGCTCCCGTTCCGGTGCTAGCTATGGCTACACCTTC
>-|-|TRBV7-2|TRBJ1-4
CASSLGGGGWEKLFF
TGTGCCAGCAGCTTAGGGGGAGGGGGTTGGGAAAAACTGTTTTTT
>-|-|TRBV18|TRBJ1-4
CASSRDTPGTNEKLFF
TGTGCCAGCTCACGAGATACACCAGGGACTAATGAAAAACTGTTTTTT
>-|-|TRBV3-1/TRBV3-2|TRBJ2-2
CASSAQTTNTGELFF
TGTGCCAGCAGCGCTCAGACAACGAACACCGGGGAGCTGTTTTTT
>-|-|TRBV18|TRBJ1-2
CASSAQASQDYGYTF
TGTGCCAGCTCCGCTCAAGCTTCCCAGGACTATGGCTACACCTTC
>TRBD2|-|TRBV7-2|TRBJ2-1
CASSLASGSNEQFF
TGTGCCAGCAGCTTGGCTAGCGGGAGTAATGAGCAGTTCTTC
>TRBD2|-|TRBV19|TRBJ2-1
CASSLRVAGNSYNEQFF
TGTGCCAGTAGTTTAAGGGTAGCGGGAAACTCCTACAATGAGCAGTTCTTC
>-|-|TRBV24-1|TRBJ2-5
CATSDNRNIQETQYF
TGTGCCACCAGTGACAACAGGAATATTCAAGAGACCCAGTACTTC
>-|-|TRBV29-1|TRBJ2-5
CSVPAPSAETQYF
TGCAGCGTCCCTGCCCCTAGCGCAGAGACCCAGTACTTC
>-|-|TRBV5-1|TRBJ1-2
CASSLAGGDYGYTF
TGCGCCAGCAGCTTGGCCGGCGGGGACTATGGCTACACCTTC
>-|-|TRBV11-2|TRBJ2-3
CASSLVGRWSTDTQYF
TGTGCCAGCAGCTTAGTGGGCAGGTGGAGCACAGATACGCAGTATTTT
>-|once|TRBV19|TRBJ2-7
CASGRGQSYEQYF
TGTGCCAGTGGCCGCGGACAGTCCTACGAGCAGTACTTC
>TRBD2|-|TRBV3-1/TRBV3-2|TRBJ2-1
CASSRISSGSGNEQFF
TGTGCCAGCAGCCGGATCTCTAGCGGGAGTGGCAATGAGCAGTTCTTC
>-|-|TRBV7-9|TRBJ1-6
CASSPGYNSPLHF
TGTGCCAGCAGCCCGGGGTATAATTCACCCCTCCACTTT